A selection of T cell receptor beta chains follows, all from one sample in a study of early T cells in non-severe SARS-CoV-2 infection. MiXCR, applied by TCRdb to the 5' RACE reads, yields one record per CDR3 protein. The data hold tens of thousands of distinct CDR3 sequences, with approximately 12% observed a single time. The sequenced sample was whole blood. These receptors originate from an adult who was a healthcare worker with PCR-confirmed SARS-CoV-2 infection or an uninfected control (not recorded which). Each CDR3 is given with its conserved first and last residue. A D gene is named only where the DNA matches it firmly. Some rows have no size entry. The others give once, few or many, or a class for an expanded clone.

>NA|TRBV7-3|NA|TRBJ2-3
CASSLASLGAADTQYF
TGTGCCAGCAGCTTAGCGTCCCTTGGGGCGGCAGATACGCAGTATTTT
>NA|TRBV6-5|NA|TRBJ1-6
CASRLQGGGNSPLHF
TGTGCCAGCAGACTTCAGGGAGGGGGTAATTCACCCCTCCACTTT
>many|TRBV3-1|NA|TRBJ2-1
CASTGVFGWNYNEQFF
TGTGCCAGCACAGGGGTGTTTGGCTGGAACTACAATGAGCAGTTCTTC
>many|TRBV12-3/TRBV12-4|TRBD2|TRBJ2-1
CASSLTRLAGRDEQFF
TGTGCCAGCAGTCTTACCAGACTAGCGGGAAGGGATGAGCAGTTCTTC
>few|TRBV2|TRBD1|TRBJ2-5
CASSGDRGQETQYF
TGTGCCAGCAGTGGGGACAGGGGGCAAGAGACCCAGTACTTC
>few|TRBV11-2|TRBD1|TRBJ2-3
CASSTDRADTQYF
TGTGCCAGCAGCACGGACAGGGCAGATACGCAGTATTTT
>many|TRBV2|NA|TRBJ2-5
CASSQYFGTQYF
TGTGCCAGCTCGCAGTATTTCGGTACCCAGTACTTC
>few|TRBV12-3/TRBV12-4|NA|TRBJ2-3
CASLHGAKTDTQYF
TGTGCCTCCCTTCACGGGGCGAAAACAGATACGCAGTATTTT
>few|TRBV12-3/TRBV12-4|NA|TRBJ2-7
CASCANSIICEQYF
TGTGCCAGCTGTGCAAACAGTATCATTTGCGAGCAGTACTTC
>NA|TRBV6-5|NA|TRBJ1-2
CASGSGRTNYGYTF
TGTGCCAGCGGATCTGGCAGGACAAACTATGGCTACACCTTC
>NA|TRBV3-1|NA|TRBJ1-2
CASSPYRNLLYGYTF
TGTGCCAGCAGCCCCTACCGGAACCTACTCTATGGCTACACCTTC
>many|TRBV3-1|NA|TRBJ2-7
CASSQVNQFYEQYF
TGTGCCAGCAGCCAAGTAAATCAGTTCTACGAGCAGTACTTC
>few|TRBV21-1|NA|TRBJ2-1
CASSTLRPGLAGVINEQFF
TGTGCCAGCAGCACCCTGAGGCCGGGACTAGCGGGAGTGATCAATGAGCAGTTCTTC
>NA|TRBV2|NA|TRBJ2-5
CASSDRASPGETQYF
TGTGCCAGCAGTGATCGGGCCTCTCCGGGGGAGACCCAGTACTTC
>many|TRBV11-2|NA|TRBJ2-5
CASSPPLGGQETQYF
TGTGCCAGCAGCCCACCACTGGGAGGCCAAGAGACCCAGTACTTC
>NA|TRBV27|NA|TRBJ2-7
CASSLWPGYEQYF
TGTGCCAGCAGTTTATGGCCGGGCTACGAGCAGTACTTC
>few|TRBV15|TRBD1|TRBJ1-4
CATSRRMTGPGEKLFF
TGTGCCACCAGCAGAAGAATGACAGGGCCAGGAGAAAAACTGTTTTTT
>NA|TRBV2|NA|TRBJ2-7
CASSETAPEQYF
TGTGCCAGCAGTGAAACGGCGCCCGAGCAGTACTTC
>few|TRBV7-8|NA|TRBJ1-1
CASSLSSRKNTEAFF
TGTGCCAGCAGCTTAAGCTCCCGAAAGAACACTGAAGCTTTCTTT
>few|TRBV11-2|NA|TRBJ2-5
CASSTRLGATEETQYF
TGTGCCAGCAGCACAAGGCTGGGGGCCACTGAAGAGACCCAGTACTTC
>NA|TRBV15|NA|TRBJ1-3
CATSRAQARHTIYF
TGTGCCACCAGCAGAGCCCAGGCCCGCCACACCATATATTTT
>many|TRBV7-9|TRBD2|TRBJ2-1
CASSFPGLAFDNEQFF
TGTGCCAGCAGCTTTCCGGGACTAGCTTTCGACAATGAGCAGTTCTTC
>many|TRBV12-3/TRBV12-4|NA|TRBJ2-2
CASSLWGRNTGELFF
TGTGCCAGCAGTTTGTGGGGGCGGAACACCGGGGAGCTGTTTTTT